Listed below are T cell receptor beta chains from one sample, sequenced in a study of blood T cell repertoires in COVID-19. TCRdb's table, derived via immunoSEQ multiplex PCR, lists solely in-frame clones and lacks some. The sample yields 200,000 to 300,000 clones, around 86% seen once. Specimen: peripheral blood. Receptors originate from a woman in her sixties with active or convalescent COVID-19. Both conserved end residues are part of each CDR3. A D gene is named only where the DNA matches it firmly. Expanded clones are given a class, and other clones once, few, many or no size at all.

d_call	v_call	j_call	clone_size	cdr3_aa	cdr3_nt
NA	TRBV28	TRBJ2-7	few	CASSLWGTKSYEQYF	TGTGCCAGCAGTTTATGGGGGACAAAAAGCTACGAGCAGTACTTC
NA	TRBV11-1	TRBJ1-6	NA	CASSSVGGPLHF	TGTGCCAGCAGCTCAGTGGGGGGTCCCCTCCACTTT
NA	TRBV3-1/TRBV3-2	TRBJ1-6	NA	CASSQPSGSSYNSPLHF	TGTGCCAGCAGCCAACCCAGCGGGAGCTCCTATAATTCACCCCTCCACTTT
NA	TRBV7-2	TRBJ2-7	NA	CASSSSGGAQYEQYF	TGTGCCAGCAGTTCTTCTGGGGGGGCGCAATACGAGCAGTACTTC
NA	TRBV5-1	TRBJ1-2	once	CASSRGDSVANYGYTF	TGCGCCAGCAGCCGAGGTGATTCAGTAGCTAACTATGGCTACACCTTC
NA	TRBV19	TRBJ1-5	NA	CASSIPSTGYQPQHF	TGTGCCAGTAGTATTCCCTCGACAGGATATCAGCCCCAGCATTTT
NA	TRBV30	TRBJ1-4	NA	CAWTRSGRGTNEKLFF	TGTGCCTGGACCCGCTCGGGCAGGGGTACTAATGAAAAACTGTTTTTT
NA	TRBV5-4	TRBJ1-1	NA	CASSFQQVNTEAFF	TGTGCCAGCAGCTTTCAACAGGTGAACACTGAAGCTTTCTTT
TRBD2	TRBV10-3	TRBJ2-3	NA	CAISDRAGGADTQYF	TGTGCCATCAGTGACCGAGCGGGGGGAGCTGATACGCAGTATTTT
TRBD1	TRBV7-2	TRBJ2-5	NA	CASSPRQGGRNQYF	TGTGCCAGCAGCCCGAGACAGGGCGGTCGGAACCAGTACTTC
TRBD2	TRBV7-2	TRBJ2-3	NA	CASSEGVAGFTDTQYF	TGTGCCAGCAGCGAGGGGGTAGCGGGGTTCACAGATACGCAGTATTTT
TRBD2	TRBV4-2	TRBJ2-1	NA	CASSQDGGVALGDNEQFF	TGTGCCAGCAGCCAAGATGGGGGGGTAGCGCTCGGAGATAATGAGCAGTTCTTC
TRBD2	TRBV7-2	TRBJ2-7	few	CASSHSGGSSYEQYF	TGTGCCAGCAGCCACAGCGGGGGGAGCTCCTACGAGCAGTACTTC
NA	TRBV18	TRBJ1-2	NA	CASSPLDRTRGGGYTF	TGTGCCAGCTCACCCCTCGACAGGACCCGAGGTGGTGGCTACACCTTC
TRBD2	TRBV30	TRBJ2-3	few	CAWSWGGQRGDTQYF	TGTGCCTGGAGTTGGGGGGGTCAAAGGGGAGATACGCAGTATTTT
TRBD2	TRBV7-2	TRBJ2-2	NA	CASSFFSGDTGELFF	TGTGCCAGCAGCTTTTTTAGCGGGGACACCGGGGAGCTGTTTTTT
TRBD2	TRBV9	TRBJ2-3	once	CASSVGAGDYTDTQYF	TGTGCCAGCAGCGTAGGAGCGGGGGACTACACAGATACGCAGTATTTT
TRBD1	TRBV6-2/TRBV6-3	TRBJ1-2	once	CASSQRDRWRYTF	TGTGCCAGCAGTCAAAGGGACAGGTGGCGCTACACCTTC
TRBD1	TRBV10-3	TRBJ1-5	NA	CAISEEQGARNQPQHF	TGTGCCATCAGTGAGGAACAGGGGGCACGCAATCAGCCCCAGCATTTT
TRBD1	TRBV5-1	TRBJ1-1	NA	CASSLYVGQTNTEAFF	TGCGCCAGCAGCTTGTACGTGGGACAGACGAACACTGAAGCTTTCTTT
NA	TRBV3-1/TRBV3-2	TRBJ1-5	NA	CASSQDTGQPQHF	TGTGCCAGCAGCCAAGATACCGGGCAGCCCCAGCATTTT
NA	TRBV2	TRBJ2-2	few	CASTAGARGTGELFF	TGTGCCAGCACCGCGGGGGCGCGGGGCACCGGGGAGCTGTTTTTT
NA	TRBV5-4	TRBJ2-1	many	CASSLGRGLGNEQFF	TGTGCCAGCAGCTTGGGGCGAGGGTTGGGCAATGAGCAGTTCTTC
TRBD1	TRBV30	TRBJ2-7	NA	CAWSRTGGPYEQYF	TGTGCCTGGAGTAGGACAGGGGGCCCATACGAGCAGTACTTC
NA	TRBV19	TRBJ1-5	NA	CASSIDRGESNQPQHF	TGTGCCAGTAGTATAGATCGGGGAGAGAGCAATCAGCCCCAGCATTTT
NA	TRBV30	TRBJ1-1	NA	CAWRQQVYTEAFF	TGTGCCTGGAGGCAACAGGTGTACACTGAAGCTTTCTTT
TRBD2	TRBV10-2	TRBJ2-1	NA	CASRPLGAGVYNEQFF	TGCGCCAGCAGGCCCCTAGGGGCGGGAGTCTACAATGAGCAGTTCTTC
NA	TRBV10-3	TRBJ1-3	NA	CAISESGGGNTIYF	TGTGCCATCAGTGAGTCAGGGGGTGGAAACACCATATATTTT